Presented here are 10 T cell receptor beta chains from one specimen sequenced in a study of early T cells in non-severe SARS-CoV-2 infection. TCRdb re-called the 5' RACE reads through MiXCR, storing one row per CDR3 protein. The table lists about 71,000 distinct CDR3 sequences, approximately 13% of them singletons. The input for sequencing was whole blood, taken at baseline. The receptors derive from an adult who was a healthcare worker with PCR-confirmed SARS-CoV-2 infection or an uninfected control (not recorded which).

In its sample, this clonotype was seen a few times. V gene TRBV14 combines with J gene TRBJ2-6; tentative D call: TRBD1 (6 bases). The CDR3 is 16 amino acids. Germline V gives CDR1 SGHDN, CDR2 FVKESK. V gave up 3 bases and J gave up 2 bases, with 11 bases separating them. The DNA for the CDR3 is TGTGCCAGCAGCCAGACCGGGACACCTGGGGCCAACGTCCTGACTTTC. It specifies CASSQTGTPGANVLTF.

CDR3 coding DNA: TGTGCCAGCAGCCCCTTACAGGGATCGAGAACCGGGGAGCTGTTTTTT. It codes for CASSPLQGSRTGELFF. The V and J genes are TRBV7-6 and TRBJ2-2; maybe TRBD1 (6 bases). Deletions cut 5 bases from V and 5 bases from J, with 18 bases between. This CDR3 region has 16 residues. Germline V lookup: CDR1 SGHVS, CDR2 FNYEAQ. Full variable domain (remainder filled in from reference TRBV7-6 and TRBJ2-2): GAGVSQSPRYKVTKRGQDVALRCDPISGHVSLYWYRQALGQGPEFLTYFNYEAQQDKSGLPNDRFSAERPEGSISTLTIQRTEQRDSAMYRCASSPLQGSRTGELFFGEGSRLTVL.

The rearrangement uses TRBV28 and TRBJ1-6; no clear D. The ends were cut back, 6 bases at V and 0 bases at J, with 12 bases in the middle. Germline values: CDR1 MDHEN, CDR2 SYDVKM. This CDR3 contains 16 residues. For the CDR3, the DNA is TGTGCCAGCAGCCGCCCGGGGAGCTCCTATAATTCACCCCTCCACTTT. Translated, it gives CASSRPGSSYNSPLHF.

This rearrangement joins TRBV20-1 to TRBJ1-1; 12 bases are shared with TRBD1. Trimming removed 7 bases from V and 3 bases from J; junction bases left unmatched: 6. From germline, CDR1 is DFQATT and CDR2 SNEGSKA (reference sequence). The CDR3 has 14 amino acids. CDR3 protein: CSVRDRGRDTEAFF. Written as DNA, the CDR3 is TGCAGTGTCCGGGACAGGGGGCGCGACACTGAAGCTTTCTTT.

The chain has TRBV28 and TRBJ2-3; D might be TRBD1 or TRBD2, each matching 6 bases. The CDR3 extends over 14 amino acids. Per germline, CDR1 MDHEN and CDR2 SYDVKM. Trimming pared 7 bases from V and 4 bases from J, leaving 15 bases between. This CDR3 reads CASTMGGWADTQYF. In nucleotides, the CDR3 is TGTGCCAGCACAATGGGGGGCTGGGCAGATACGCAGTATTTT.

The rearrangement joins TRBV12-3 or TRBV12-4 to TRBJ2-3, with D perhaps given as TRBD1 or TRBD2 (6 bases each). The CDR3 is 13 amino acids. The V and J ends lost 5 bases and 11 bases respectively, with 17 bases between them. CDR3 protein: CASSPRGAEWQYF. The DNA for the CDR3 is TGTGCCAGCAGTCCGAGGGGGGCGGAGTGGCAGTATTTT.

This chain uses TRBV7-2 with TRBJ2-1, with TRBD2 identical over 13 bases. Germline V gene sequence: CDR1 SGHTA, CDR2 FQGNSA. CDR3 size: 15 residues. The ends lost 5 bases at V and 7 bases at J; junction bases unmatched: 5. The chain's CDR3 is CASSKGLAGRNEQFF. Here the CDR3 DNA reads TGTGCCAGCAGCAAGGGACTAGCGGGGAGAAATGAGCAGTTCTTC.

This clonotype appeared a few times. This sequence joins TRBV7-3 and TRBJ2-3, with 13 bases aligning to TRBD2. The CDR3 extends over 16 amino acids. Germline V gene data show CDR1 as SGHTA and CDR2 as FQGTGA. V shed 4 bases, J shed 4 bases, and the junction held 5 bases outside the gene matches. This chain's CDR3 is CASSSRLAGGPDTQYF. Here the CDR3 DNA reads TGTGCCAGCAGCTCGAGACTAGCGGGGGGACCAGATACGCAGTATTTT. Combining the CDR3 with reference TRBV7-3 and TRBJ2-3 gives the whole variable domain GAGVSQTPSNKVTEKGKYVELRCDPISGHTALYWYRQSLGQGPEFLIYFQGTGAADDSGLPNDRFFAVRPEGSVSTLKIQRTERGDSAVYLCASSSRLAGGPDTQYFGPGTRLTVL.

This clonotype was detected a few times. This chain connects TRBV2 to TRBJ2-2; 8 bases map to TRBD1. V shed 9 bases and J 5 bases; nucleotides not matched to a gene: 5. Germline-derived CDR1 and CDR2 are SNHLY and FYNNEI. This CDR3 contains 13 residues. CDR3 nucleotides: TGTGCCAGTCGACAGGGGATAACCGGGGAGCTGTTTTTT. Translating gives CASRQGITGELFF.

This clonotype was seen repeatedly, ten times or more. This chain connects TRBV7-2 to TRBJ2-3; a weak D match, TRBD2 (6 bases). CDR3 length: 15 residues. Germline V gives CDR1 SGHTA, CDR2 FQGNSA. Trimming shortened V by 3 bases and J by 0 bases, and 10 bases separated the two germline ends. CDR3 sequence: CASSLSGPSTDTQYF. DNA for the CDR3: TGTGCCAGCAGCTTGAGCGGGCCTAGCACAGATACGCAGTATTTT.